The 20 T cell receptor beta chains given below trace back to one sample, sequenced in a study of blood T cell repertoires in COVID-19. Sequencing was performed with immunoSEQ multiplex PCR; in TCRdb, only in-frame clones are kept and a portion is missing. Of 240,000 or so clones in the sample, around 86% are singletons; the top ten hold 1.9%. Source material: peripheral blood. Receptor source: a man aged 25 to 40 who had recovered from COVID-19.

V usage is TRBV7-8 and J usage is TRBJ1-2, with 10 positions matching TRBD1. Germline V gene lookup returns CDR1 SGHVS and CDR2 FQNEAQ. V was pared by 5 bases and J by 3 bases, with 3 bases of the junction left unmatched. The CDR3 has 14 amino acids. In nucleotides, the CDR3 is TGTGCCAGCAGCCCCGGGACAGGGGACTATGGCTACACCTTC. Amino acids: CASSPGTGDYGYTF.

The chain links TRBV7-9 to TRBJ2-1, with 8 bases matching TRBD1. J gave up 9 bases and V 0 bases, and 10 bases lay outside the gene matches. CDR1 and CDR2 (germline): SEHNR, FQNEAQ (reference sequence). The CDR3 is 16 amino acids. CDR3 amino acids: CASSLAGTGQSGEQFF. The CDR3 bases are TGTGCCAGCAGCTTAGCCGGGACAGGACAAAGCGGTGAGCAGTTCTTC.

A few counts support this clone. This rearrangement joins TRBV7-9 to TRBJ1-2, with D tentatively TRBD1 (5 bases). The CDR3 is 13 residues long. Germline V gene sequence: CDR1 SEHNR, CDR2 FQNEAQ (reference sequence). Trimming took 3 bases from V and 4 from J, leaving 9 bases between them. CDR3 coding DNA: TGTGCCAGCAGCTTGGGCGGGACCTATGGCTACACCTTC. This codes for CASSLGGTYGYTF.

V is TRBV2 and J is TRBJ1-3; no definite D call. Germline V gives CDR1 SNHLY, CDR2 FYNNEI. Between the trimmed V and J ends, which lost 3 bases and 3 bases, there was a span of 9 bases. The CDR3 runs 14 residues. The CDR3 spells CASSDDMVGNTIYF. The CDR3 DNA is TGTGCCAGCAGTGACGACATGGTTGGAAACACCATATATTTT.

The chain carries TRBV18 and TRBJ1-3; D not certain. Germline assignment: CDR1 KGHSH and CDR2 LQKENI. The CDR3 spans 15 residues. V dropped 0 bases and J dropped 2 bases, with 8 bases sitting between them. CDR3 sequence (DNA): TGTGCCAGCTCACCACCCGGCGACACTGGAAACACCATATATTTT. As protein: CASSPPGDTGNTIYF.

This chain connects TRBV29-1 to TRBJ2-4; tentatively, D is TRBD1 (5 bases). This CDR3 is built from 13 residues. The germline V and J ends were trimmed by 3 bases and 9 bases, with 15 bases remaining between them. In germline, CDR1 is SQVTM, CDR2 ANQGSEA. The CDR3 sequence is CSVELGPKGIQYF. CDR3 sequence (DNA): TGCAGCGTTGAGCTGGGGCCTAAGGGCATTCAGTACTTC.

The rearrangement uses TRBV2 and TRBJ1-4, with D maybe TRBD1 (6 bases). Per the germline V gene, CDR1 is SNHLY and CDR2 is FYNNEI. The CDR3 is 15 amino acids. V lost 7 bases and J lost 7, with 19 bases in between. The CDR3 protein is CASTEQGVRSEKLFF. In DNA form, the CDR3 reads TGTGCCAGCACCGAACAGGGAGTAAGGTCTGAAAAACTGTTTTTT.

The rearrangement joins TRBV6-6 to TRBJ1-1; possibly TRBD1 for D (6 bases). The CDR3 loop spans 16 amino acids. V was shortened by 7 bases and J by 6 bases, with 24 bases between the two germline ends. Germline loops: CDR1 MNHNY, CDR2 SVGAGI (reference sequence). The CDR3 is CASTPGWDTKGAEAFF. The CDR3 coding sequence is TGTGCCAGCACCCCTGGGTGGGACACAAAAGGCGCTGAAGCTTTCTTT.

The rearrangement uses TRBV29-1 and TRBJ1-2; no firm D call. V was cut by 5 bases and J by 8 bases, with 9 bases left in between. Germline loops: CDR1 SQVTM, CDR2 ANQGSEA. CDR3 length equals 10 residues. In DNA, the CDR3 is TGCAGCGTTTTGGTGGAGGGCTACACCTTC. Translated: CSVLVEGYTF.

V usage is TRBV6-5 and J usage is TRBJ1-3; 7 bases line up with TRBD1. The CDR3 totals 14 residues. Per germline, CDR1 MNHEY and CDR2 SVGAGI. The ends lost 6 bases at V and 4 bases at J; junction bases unmatched: 6. CDR3 DNA: TGTGCCAGCAGGGGGCAGGGGGGAGGAAACACCATATATTTT. Encoded protein: CASRGQGGGNTIYF.

The chain carries TRBV6-5 and TRBJ1-1; the D is unclear. This CDR3 spans 12 amino acids. Trimming took off 7 bases at V and 1 base at J, with 7 bases between the two ends. Per germline, CDR1 MNHEY and CDR2 SVGAGI. The CDR3 loop reads CASTGGNTEAFF. The CDR3 nucleotides read TGTGCCAGCACCGGAGGGAACACTGAAGCTTTCTTT.

The chain employs TRBV29-1 and TRBJ1-4; maybe TRBD1 (5 bases). V lost 6 bases and J lost 8, with 13 bases in between. CDR1 is SQVTM, CDR2 ANQGSEA, per germline. This CDR3 comprises 12 residues. CDR3 bases: TGCAGCGTCCGGGACTGGGGAGAAAAACTGTTTTTT. It encodes CSVRDWGEKLFF.

The genes are TRBV7-3 and TRBJ2-1; tentatively, D is TRBD1 (6 bases). This CDR3 has 15 amino acids. V shed 1 base and J shed 5 bases, with 12 bases lying between them. Germline V gene sequence: CDR1 SGHTA, CDR2 FQGTGA. Written as DNA, the CDR3 is TGTGCCAGCAGCTTAAGCACGGACAGCCACAATGAGCAGTTCTTC. Its protein product is CASSLSTDSHNEQFF.

The chain recombines TRBV9 with TRBJ2-2; 9 bases are shared with TRBD1. The junction had 9 bases not matched to a gene; V was cut back by 3 bases and J by 6 bases. Germline CDR1 SGDLS, CDR2 YYNGEE. The CDR3 length is 16 residues. The CDR3 here is CASSAGTGSGSGELFF. Here the CDR3 DNA reads TGTGCCAGCAGCGCCGGGACAGGGTCCGGCTCCGGGGAGCTGTTTTTT.

V is TRBV9 and J is TRBJ2-2; possible D gene TRBD2, 6 bases. From germline, CDR1 is SGDLS and CDR2 YYNGEE. The CDR3 contains 15 residues. V gave up 4 bases and J gave up 4 bases, with 14 bases separating them. In DNA form, the CDR3 reads TGTGCCAGCAGCCCCCCCCAGGGAGGCACCGGGGAGCTGTTTTTT. Translating gives CASSPPQGGTGELFF.

The V gene is TRBV11-2, the J gene TRBJ2-7; a weak D match, TRBD2 (5 bases). Trimming cost V 5 bases and J 9 bases, with 23 bases left between them. Germline values: CDR1 SGHAT, CDR2 FQNNGV. The CDR3 extends over 15 amino acids. The CDR3 region is CASSHAYRSGEVQYF. The CDR3 coding sequence is TGTGCCAGCAGCCATGCCTATAGGTCCGGGGAAGTGCAGTACTTC.

The J gene is TRBJ2-2, the V gene TRBV7-3; 12 bases line up with TRBD2. The CDR3 runs to 15 residues. Per germline, CDR1 SGHTA and CDR2 FQGTGA. J gave up 6 bases and V 5 bases, and 4 bases lay outside the gene matches. The CDR3 nucleotides are TGTGCCAGCAGCGAACTAGCGGGGGGTGCCGGGGAGCTGTTTTTT. This codes for CASSELAGGAGELFF.

The rearrangement uses TRBV2 and TRBJ1-4; D ambiguous. The CDR3 loop spans 17 amino acids. V lost 7 bases and J lost 0, with 18 bases in between. Germline lookup yields CDR1 SNHLY and CDR2 FYNNEI. The CDR3 nucleotides read TGTGCCAGCACCCTAAGGAGGGTTGGGGCAACTAATGAAAAACTGTTTTTT. Translation: CASTLRRVGATNEKLFF. The full variable domain, completed using reference TRBV2 and TRBJ1-4, is EPEVTQTPSHQVTQMGQEVILRCVPISNHLYFYWYRQILGQKVEFLVSFYNNEISEKSEIFDDQFSVERPDGSNFTLKIRSTKLEDSAMYFCASTLRRVGATNEKLFFGSGTQLSVL.

In the case of this clone: The sample contains more than one DNA sequence encoding this CDR3. This chain links TRBV5-1 with TRBJ2-2; the D gene is possibly TRBD2 (5 bases). V was cut by 0 bases and J by 5 bases, with 8 bases left in between. Germline lookup yields CDR1 SGHRS and CDR2 YFSETQ. The CDR3 is 14 amino acids. In DNA form, the CDR3 reads TGCGCCAGCAGCTTGGACAGAGGGACCGGGGAGCTGTTTTTT. This translates into CASSLDRGTGELFF.

This clone showed up just a few times. V usage is TRBV6-4 and J usage is TRBJ2-3; 8 bases line up with TRBD2. CDR1 is MRHNA and CDR2 is SNTAGT in the germline V gene. CDR3 length equals 16 residues. Unmatched junction bases numbered 7, after V lost 2 bases and J lost 3 bases. The CDR3 region is CASSDTSGGATDTQYF. The DNA for the CDR3 is TGTGCCAGCAGTGACACTTCGGGGGGGGCAACAGATACGCAGTATTTT.